This is a list of T cell receptor beta chains from one sample in a study of blood T cell repertoires in COVID-19. TCRdb's copy holds only in-frame clones and misses some; the assay was immunoSEQ multiplex PCR. Of 61,000 or so clones in the sample, approximately 79% were seen once. The source material was peripheral blood. These TCRs come from a woman between 65 and 79 years old with acute or convalescent COVID-19. The CDR3 runs from the conserved cysteine through the conserved F or W. The D gene is left open where the match is weak. Not all rows give a size; the values are once, few, many and, for expanded clones, a class.

- | - | TRBJ1-1 | TRBV11-2 | TGTGCCAGCAGCTTAGACCAGGGAGCGGGTACTGAAGCTTTCTTT | CASSLDQGAGTEAFF
- | - | TRBJ1-2 | TRBV6-1 | TGTGCCAGCAGTGAAGCATTGGGAGATGGCTACACCTTC | CASSEALGDGYTF
- | - | TRBJ1-5 | TRBV13 | TGTGCCAGCAGCATAAGTGGGACAACCAATCAGCCCCAGCATTTT | CASSISGTTNQPQHF
- | - | TRBJ1-3 | TRBV3-1/TRBV3-2 | TGTGCCAGCAGCCAAGATTTGGCAGGGCGTCTCTATTTT | CASSQDLAGRLYF
- | - | TRBJ1-2 | TRBV19 | TGTGCCAGTAGTATTCGGGGTGAGAGTGCCTTC | CASSIRGESAF
- | TRBD1 | TRBJ2-1 | TRBV6-1 | TGTGCCAGCAGTGAAGCGCAGGGACAGGGGGCCTATGAGCAGTTCTTC | CASSEAQGQGAYEQFF
- | - | TRBJ1-1 | TRBV24-1 | TGTGCCACCAGTCGGAGTTACAACACTGAAGCTTTCTTT | CATSRSYNTEAFF
- | TRBD1 | TRBJ1-5 | TRBV5-8 | TGTGCCAGCAGCTTGGAGGGGACAGGGTATCAGCCCCAGCATTTT | CASSLEGTGYQPQHF
- | TRBD2 | TRBJ2-3 | TRBV12-5 | TGTGCTAGTGGTGTGACTAGCGGGGGGCTCTTACTCACAGATACGCAGTATTTT | CASGVTSGGLLLTDTQYF
- | - | TRBJ2-1 | TRBV24-1 | TGTGCCACCAGTGATACCTCGGGGAGCTCCTACAATGAGCAGTTCTTC | CATSDTSGSSYNEQFF
- | TRBD1 | TRBJ1-2 | TRBV9 | TGTGCCAGCAGCGTAGGCCTAGGACAGGCCTATGGCTACACCTTC | CASSVGLGQAYGYTF
- | - | TRBJ2-7 | TRBV2 | TGTGCCAGCAGTGATAGAGTGTACAGACCCTACGAGCAGTACTTC | CASSDRVYRPYEQYF
- | - | TRBJ2-3 | TRBV5-1 | TGCGCCAGCAGCTTAACAGACAGTTTCCTCGCCACAGATACGCAGTATTTT | CASSLTDSFLATDTQYF
- | TRBD2 | TRBJ2-3 | TRBV2 | TGTGCCAGCAGGGGGGCGACTAGCGGGGGAGATACGCAGTATTTT | CASRGATSGGDTQYF
- | TRBD1 | TRBJ2-7 | TRBV18 | TGTGCCAGCTCACCCGGGACAGGGGGCGGCTACGAGCAGTACTTC | CASSPGTGGGYEQYF
- | TRBD1 | TRBJ1-1 | TRBV27 | TGTGCCAGCAGTTCTTATCCGGGACAGGGGGGTTTTTGGAAAGGAGCTTTCTTT | CASSSYPGQGGFWKGAFF
- | TRBD1 | TRBJ1-2 | TRBV4-3 | TGCGCCAGCAGCCAAGTACAGGGGGCCCGCTATGGCTACACCTTC | CASSQVQGARYGYTF
few | TRBD1 | TRBJ1-2 | TRBV5-6 | TGTGCCAGCAGCTTGGGGGGACAGCCCAACTATGGCTACACCTTC | CASSLGGQPNYGYTF
- | - | TRBJ1-3 | TRBV5-1 | TGCGCCAGCAGGTCCGGAGGGGATCTCGGAAACACCATATATTTT | CASRSGGDLGNTIYF
- | TRBD1 | TRBJ2-1 | TRBV7-6 | TGTGCCAGCAGCGACGGGACAGCCACCAGCTCCTACAATGAGCAGTTCTTC | CASSDGTATSSYNEQFF